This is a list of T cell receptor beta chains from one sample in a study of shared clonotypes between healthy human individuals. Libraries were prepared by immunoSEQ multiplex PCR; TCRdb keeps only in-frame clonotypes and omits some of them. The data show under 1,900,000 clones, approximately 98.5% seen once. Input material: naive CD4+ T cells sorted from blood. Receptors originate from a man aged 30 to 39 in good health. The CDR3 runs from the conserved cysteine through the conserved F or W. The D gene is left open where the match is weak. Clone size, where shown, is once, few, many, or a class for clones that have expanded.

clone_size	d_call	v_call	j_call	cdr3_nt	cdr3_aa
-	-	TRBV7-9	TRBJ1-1	TGTGCCAGCAGCTTAGGGCGAGGTAGCACTGAAGCTTTCTTT	CASSLGRGSTEAFF
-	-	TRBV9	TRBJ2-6	TGTGCCAGCAGCTCTCCGCCCGGGGGCTCTGGGGCCAACGTCCTGACTTTC	CASSSPPGGSGANVLTF
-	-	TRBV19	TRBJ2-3	TGTGCCAGTAGTATCGGTGGGAGAGGTACAGATACGCAGTATTTT	CASSIGGRGTDTQYF
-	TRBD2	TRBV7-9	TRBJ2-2	TGTGCCAGCAGACAAACTAGCGGGACGAACACCGGGGAGCTGTTTTTT	CASRQTSGTNTGELFF
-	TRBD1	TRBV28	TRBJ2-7	TGTGCCAGCAGGGAGGACAGGCGTAGCTACGAGCAGTACTTC	CASREDRRSYEQYF
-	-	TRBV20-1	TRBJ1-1	TGCAGTGCGTGGCGGAACACTGAAGCTTTCTTT	CSAWRNTEAFF
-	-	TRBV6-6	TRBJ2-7	TGTGCCAGCAGTTACGGCGGAATTCGGGCCTACGAGCAGTACTTC	CASSYGGIRAYEQYF
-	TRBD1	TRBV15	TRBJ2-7	TGTGCCACCAGCAGGGGACAGGTTTCCTACGAGCAGTACTTC	CATSRGQVSYEQYF
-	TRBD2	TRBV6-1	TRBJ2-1	TGTGCCAGCTCCCGGGGGGGGAGGGTCACGGATGAGCAGTTCTTC	CASSRGGRVTDEQFF
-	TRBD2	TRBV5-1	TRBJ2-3	TGCGCCAGCAGCTTCGGGGGGAACACAGATACGCAGTATTTT	CASSFGGNTDTQYF
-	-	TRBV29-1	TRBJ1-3	TGCAGCGTGAGGCAATCTGGAAACACCATATATTTT	CSVRQSGNTIYF
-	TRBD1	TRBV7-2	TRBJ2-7	TGTGCCAGCAGTTCCGGGACAGGCATTTACGAGCAGTACTTC	CASSSGTGIYEQYF
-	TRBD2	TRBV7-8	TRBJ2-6	TGTGCCAGCAGCTTAGCGGGGGGGAGGAGGGACAACGTCCTGACTTTC	CASSLAGGRRDNVLTF
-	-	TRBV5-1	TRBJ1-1	TGCGCCAGCAGTTTTAACCCAGGGTCCACTGAAGCTTTCTTT	CASSFNPGSTEAFF
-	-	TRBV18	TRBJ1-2	TGTGCCAGCTCAGCACAAGCCCGGGGGGGCTATGGCTACACCTTC	CASSAQARGGYGYTF
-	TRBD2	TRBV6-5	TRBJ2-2	TGTGCCAGCAGAGGACTAGCGGACACCGGGGAGCTGTTTTTT	CASRGLADTGELFF
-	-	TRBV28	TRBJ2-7	TGTGCCAGCAGTTCGCCATCTACAGGGAGGGGCGAGCAGTACTTC	CASSSPSTGRGEQYF
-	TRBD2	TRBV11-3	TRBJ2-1	TGTGCCAGCAGCTTAAGCGGGGAGTACAATGAGCAGTTCTTC	CASSLSGEYNEQFF
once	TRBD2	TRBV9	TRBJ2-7	TGTGCCAGCAGCGGAACCGGGACTAGGCTTTCCGAGCAGTACTTC	CASSGTGTRLSEQYF
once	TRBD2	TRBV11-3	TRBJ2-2	TGTGCCAGCACGGTAGCGGGAGGGTCCGGGGAGCTGTTTTTT	CASTVAGGSGELFF
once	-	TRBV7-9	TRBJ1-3	TGTGCCAGCAGCTTAATGTCAGCCCCATCTGGAAACACCATATATTTT	CASSLMSAPSGNTIYF
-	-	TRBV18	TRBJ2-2	TGTGCCAGCTCACCACGGTCAGGGGACACCGGGGAGCTGTTTTTT	CASSPRSGDTGELFF
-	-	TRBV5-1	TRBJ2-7	TGCGCCAGCAGCTTGGAGCACCACGAGCAGTACTTC	CASSLEHHEQYF
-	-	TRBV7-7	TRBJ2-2	TGTGCTAGCAGCATTTCTCCCACCGGGGAGCTGTTTTTT	CASSISPTGELFF
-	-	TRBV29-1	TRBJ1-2	TGCAGCGCCCTCAACCCATCCGGCTACACCTTC	CSALNPSGYTF
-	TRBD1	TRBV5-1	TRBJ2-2	TGCGCCAGCAGCCTGACAGGGGGCACCGGGGAGCTGTTTTTT	CASSLTGGTGELFF
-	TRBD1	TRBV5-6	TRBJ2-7	TGTGCCAGCAGAGAGACAGGGGAAAAATCTGAGCAGTACTTC	CASRETGEKSEQYF
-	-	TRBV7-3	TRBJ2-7	TGTGCCAGCAGCTTAAGCTCAGGGGAGCCCTACGAGCAGTACTTC	CASSLSSGEPYEQYF
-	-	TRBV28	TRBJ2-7	TGTGCCAGCAGCAGGGACATACTCTACGAGCAGTACTTC	CASSRDILYEQYF
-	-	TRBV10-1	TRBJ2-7	TGCGCCAGCAGTGAGTCGTATCAGAGCTCCCTTTACGAGCAGTACTTC	CASSESYQSSLYEQYF
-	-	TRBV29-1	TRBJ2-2	TGCAGCGTTGATGGTTCCGGGGAGCTGTTTTTT	CSVDGSGELFF
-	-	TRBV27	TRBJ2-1	TGTGCCAGCGGGGGGGCTGAGCAGTTCTTC	CASGGAEQFF
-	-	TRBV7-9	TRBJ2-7	TGTGCCAGCAGCACTCAGGGGTCCTACGAGCAGTACTTC	CASSTQGSYEQYF
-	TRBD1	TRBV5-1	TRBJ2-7	TGCGCCAGCAGCGAAGGGACAGGGGTACTCTACGAGCAGTACTTC	CASSEGTGVLYEQYF
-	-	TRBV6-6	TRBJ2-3	TGTGCCAGCAGTTATCGGGGCTCCAGGACAGATACGCAGTATTTT	CASSYRGSRTDTQYF
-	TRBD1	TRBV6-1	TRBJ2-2	TGTGCCAGCAGTGCCTTCGACAGGGTGAACACCGGGGAGCTGTTTTTT	CASSAFDRVNTGELFF
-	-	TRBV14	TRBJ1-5	TGTGCCAGCAGCCAAAAGAGGGAAGACAGGTATGATAGCAATCAGCCCCAGCATTTT	CASSQKREDRYDSNQPQHF
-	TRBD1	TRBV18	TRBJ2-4	TGTGCCAGCTCACCCGACACAGGGGAAGTGGCCAAAAACATTCAGTACTTC	CASSPDTGEVAKNIQYF
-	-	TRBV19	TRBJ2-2	TGTGCCAGTACTGCGGGAACGAACACCGGGGAGCTGTTTTTT	CASTAGTNTGELFF
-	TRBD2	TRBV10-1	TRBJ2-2	TGCGCCAGCAGTGGGACTAGCGGGTCTGGGGAGCTGTTTTTT	CASSGTSGSGELFF
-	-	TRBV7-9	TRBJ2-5	TGTGCCAGCAGCTTGGTGGGGGTAGAGACCCAGTACTTC	CASSLVGVETQYF
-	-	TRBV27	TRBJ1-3	TGTGCCAGCGCCTCTTCCAGGGGTTGGTTCGGAAACACCATATATTTT	CASASSRGWFGNTIYF
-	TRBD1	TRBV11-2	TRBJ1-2	TGTGCCAGCAGCTTCAGCACAGGGGGCGCAAATGGCTACACCTTC	CASSFSTGGANGYTF
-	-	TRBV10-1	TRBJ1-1	TGCGCCAGCAGGGCCGAGGGCGACACTGAAGCTTTCTTT	CASRAEGDTEAFF
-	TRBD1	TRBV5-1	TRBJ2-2	TGCGCCAGCAGCTTGTCACAGGACAGGGTTTCGGGGGAGCTGTTTTTT	CASSLSQDRVSGELFF
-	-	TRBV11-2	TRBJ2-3	TGTGCCAGCAGCGGTAGGCGAGGGAACCGGGACACAGATACGCAGTATTTT	CASSGRRGNRDTDTQYF
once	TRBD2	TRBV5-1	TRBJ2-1	TGCGCCAGCAGCTTGACTAGCGGGAGGGTCAATGAGCAGTTCTTC	CASSLTSGRVNEQFF
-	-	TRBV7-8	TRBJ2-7	TGTGCCAGCAGCTTAGGTCCCCGGTTCTCCTACGAGCAGTACTTC	CASSLGPRFSYEQYF
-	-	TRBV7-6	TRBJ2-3	TGTGCCAGCAGCTTAGCGGGAACTACTAGCACAGATACGCAGTATTTT	CASSLAGTTSTDTQYF
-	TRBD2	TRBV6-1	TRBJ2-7	TGTGCCAGCAGTACGGGACTACCTCCTCCCGGGGAGCAGTACTTC	CASSTGLPPPGEQYF
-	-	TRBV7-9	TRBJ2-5	TGTGCCAGCAGCCCTCGGGGGCGGCAAGAGACCCAGTACTTC	CASSPRGRQETQYF
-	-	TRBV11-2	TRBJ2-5	TGTGCCAGCAGTTCAGCGTTGTCCGGAGGGAGCGAGACCCAGTACTTC	CASSSALSGGSETQYF
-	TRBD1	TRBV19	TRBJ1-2	TGTGCCAGTAGTCGAGGGGGCGTAGAAGACTATGGCTACACCTTC	CASSRGGVEDYGYTF